This T cell receptor beta chain was sequenced for a study of patients with pleural tuberculosis. TCRdb itself ran the reads through MiXCR, one entry per CDR3 protein. Counted here are around 50,000 distinct CDR3 sequences, under 8.5% occurring once; the ten biggest clones make up roughly 17%. The CDR3 runs 15 residues. Germline lookup yields CDR1 SQVTM and CDR2 ANQGSEA. V was trimmed by 3 bases and J by 1 base, leaving 13 bases between them. This clonotype was obtained from a human donor with pleural tuberculosis. This rearrangement joins TRBV29-1 to TRBJ2-1; D is ambiguous. This chain's CDR3 is CSVDFGVGSYNEQFF. The DNA for the CDR3 is TGCAGCGTTGATTTTGGGGTGGGGTCCTACAATGAGCAGTTCTTC.